What follows describes a single TCR beta chain. The data were produced by immunoSEQ multiplex PCR, yet TCRdb's version contains in-frame clones alone and is incomplete. Of fewer than 800,000 clones in the sample, 89% are singletons; the top ten hold over 1.3%. Treatment indicated: 19 received Ad26.COV2.S at low or high dose, single or two shots; about five received placebo; per-sample allocation not given. The samples date from day 63 after the first vaccine or placebo injection. This sample is drawn from a study of Ad26.COV2.S vaccination and SARS-CoV-2 variants. Overall study context: Into the muscle, Ad26.COV2.S was dosed once or twice, 56 days apart.

The J segment lost 5 bases and the V segment lost 9 bases, leaving 4 bases of the junction unmatched. CDR1 LGHDT and CDR2 YNNKEL come from the germline V gene (reference sequence). The CDR3 is 11 residues long. V is TRBV3-1 (or the pseudogene TRBV3-2) and J is TRBJ2-7; 7 bases are a match to TRBD1. The sequencing here drew on peripheral blood, taken in a trial of Ad26.COV2.S vaccine versus placebo. The clonotype was recovered from a person between 18 and 65 years old who received the Ad26.COV2.S COVID-19 vaccine or a placebo. The CDR3 bases are TGTGCCAGTCAAAGGGGGCACGAGCAGTACTTC. Encoded protein: CASQRGHEQYF.